Listed here are 9 T cell receptor beta chains from one sample, sequenced in a study of T cells in Graves' hyperthyroidism and ophthalmopathy. TCR beta CDR3 sequences were amplified from RNA transcripts. Primed by the HTBI set, a first-round RT-PCR was run on the TCR CDR3. MiXCR, applied by TCRdb to the multiplex PCR reads, yields one record per CDR3 protein. The repertoire consists of 250,000 to 300,000 distinct CDR3 sequences, with around 13% occurring once and the leading ten covering 7.9%. The sample taken for sequencing was blood. The source of these receptors is a woman aged 40 to 50 with Graves' hyperthyroidism.

This clonotype came up a few times. The chain combines TRBV4-2 with TRBJ1-1, with D perhaps matching TRBD1 (6 bases). V dropped 3 bases and J dropped 1 base, with 12 bases sitting between them. CDR1 is LGHNA and CDR2 is YNFKEQ in the germline V gene. The CDR3 totals 15 residues. The chain's CDR3 is CASSHRTGTNTEAFF. The DNA of the CDR3 is TGTGCCAGCAGCCACCGAACAGGGACGAACACTGAAGCTTTCTTT.

A remark on this clonotype: A much larger clone lies one base from this, so it may be a read error. The V gene is TRBV2, the J gene TRBJ1-5; D not resolved. This CDR3 region has 14 residues. CDR1 is SNHLY, CDR2 FYNNEI, per germline. The CDR3 here is CASSETTTNQPQRF. CDR3 DNA: TGTGCCAGCAGTGAAACTACAACCAATCAGCCCCAGCGTTTT.

The CDR3: CSASGLPGASYEQYF. The CDR3 nucleotides are TGCAGTGCTAGTGGTCTGCCTGGGGCCTCCTACGAGCAGTACTTC. The chain is built from TRBV20-1 and TRBJ2-7; D might be TRBD1 (5 bases). This CDR3 has 15 residues. Germline V gives CDR1 DFQATT, CDR2 SNEGSKA (reference sequence). V lost 3 bases and J 0 bases, leaving 15 bases between the germline ends.

This clonotype occurred many times. V gene TRBV13 combines with J gene TRBJ1-1; the D gene is possibly TRBD1 (6 bases). The V end lost 4 bases, the J end lost 6 bases, and 12 bases lay between the germline ends. CDR3 length: 13 amino acids. Germline lookup yields CDR1 PRHDT and CDR2 FYEKMQ (reference sequence). CDR3 coding DNA: TGTGCCAGCAGCTGGACAGTTAATCCTGAAGCTTTCTTT. Its translation is CASSWTVNPEAFF.

This clonotype was seen at least ten times. The rearrangement links TRBV20-1 to TRBJ1-4; a possible D gene is TRBD1 (5 bases). The V end lost 0 bases, the J end lost 3 bases, and 11 bases lay between the germline ends. Looked up from germline, CDR1 is DFQATT and CDR2 is SNEGSKA (reference sequence). This CDR3 comprises 15 residues. CDR3 loop: CSARDSGAANEKLFF. CDR3 nucleotide sequence: TGCAGTGCTAGAGATAGCGGGGCGGCTAATGAAAAACTGTTTTTT.

There are many counts of this clonotype. The rearrangement uses TRBV27 and TRBJ1-1, with D maybe TRBD1 (5 bases). This CDR3 contains 14 residues. The V end was cut by 2 bases, the J end by 1 base, with 8 bases between. CDR1 is MNHEY, CDR2 SMNVEV, per germline (reference sequence). CDR3 in DNA: TGTGCCAGCAGTTTACGGGGCTCGAACACTGAAGCTTTCTTT. Its protein is CASSLRGSNTEAFF.

This clonotype was seen ten or more times. This chain joins TRBV5-5 and TRBJ1-2, with 8 bases identical to TRBD1. Germline assignment: CDR1 SGHKS and CDR2 YYEKEE (reference sequence). V lost 7 bases, J lost 5 bases, and 4 bases stayed unmatched. This CDR3 contains 12 residues. The DNA of the CDR3 is TGTGCCAGCGGACAGGGCGATTATGGCTACACCTTC. As protein: CASGQGDYGYTF. Supplemented by reference TRBV5-5 and TRBJ1-2, the full variable domain reads DAGVTQSPTHLIKTRGQQVTLRCSPISGHKSVSWYQQVLGQGPQFIFQYYEKEERGRGNFPDRFSARQFPNYSSELNVNALLLGDSALYLCASGQGDYGYTFGSGTRLTVV.

This clonotype was counted at least ten times. The CDR3 bases are TGTGCCAGCAGCCAAGAAAGGGGTAGCCATGGCTACACCTTC. This encodes CASSQERGSHGYTF. The J gene is TRBJ1-2, the V gene TRBV3-1, with D possibly matching TRBD1 (5 bases). Germline CDR1 reads LGHDT; CDR2 reads YNNKEL (reference sequence). The length of the CDR3 is 14 residues. The V and J ends lost 0 bases and 6 bases respectively, with 11 bases between them.

This clonotype was seen at least ten times. The chain combines TRBV18 with TRBJ1-1; TRBD1 is a possible D gene (6 bases). There are 13 residues in the CDR3. From germline, CDR1 is KGHSH and CDR2 LQKENI. The V and J ends lost 8 bases and 0 bases respectively, with 10 bases between them. CDR3 protein: CASQGTVNTEAFF. CDR3 DNA: TGTGCCAGCCAGGGGACGGTGAACACTGAAGCTTTCTTT.